This T cell receptor (beta chain) was captured in a study of shared clonotypes between healthy human individuals. This clone was seen once. Its antigen is not known. Additional DNA sequences in this sample encode the identical CDR3. Donors, without exception, were Caucasian adults residing in Nashville, Tennessee. Study conclusions and caveats: Memory subsets had estimated richness that was generally smaller than that of naive subsets.

Sorted-subset replicate PCRs used 200 to 250 ng DNA, around 31,000 T cell genomes. Clones were read by immunoSEQ multiplex PCR, and TCRdb kept only the in-frame ones, dropping some. The sample yields over a million clones, roughly 75% seen once. The TCR was taken from a man aged 18 to 35 in good health. The sequenced sample was memory CD4+ T cells sorted from blood. The subset: CD45RA-negative fraction.

The CDR3 protein is CAWSVQYEQYF. The DNA for the CDR3 is TGTGCCTGGAGTGTCCAGTATGAGCAGTACTTC. This sequence joins TRBV30 and TRBJ2-7; D ambiguous. Germline-derived CDR1 and CDR2 are GTSNPN and SVGIG (reference sequence). CDR3 length equals 11 residues. Trimming removed 0 bases from V and 7 bases from J, with 7 bases in between.